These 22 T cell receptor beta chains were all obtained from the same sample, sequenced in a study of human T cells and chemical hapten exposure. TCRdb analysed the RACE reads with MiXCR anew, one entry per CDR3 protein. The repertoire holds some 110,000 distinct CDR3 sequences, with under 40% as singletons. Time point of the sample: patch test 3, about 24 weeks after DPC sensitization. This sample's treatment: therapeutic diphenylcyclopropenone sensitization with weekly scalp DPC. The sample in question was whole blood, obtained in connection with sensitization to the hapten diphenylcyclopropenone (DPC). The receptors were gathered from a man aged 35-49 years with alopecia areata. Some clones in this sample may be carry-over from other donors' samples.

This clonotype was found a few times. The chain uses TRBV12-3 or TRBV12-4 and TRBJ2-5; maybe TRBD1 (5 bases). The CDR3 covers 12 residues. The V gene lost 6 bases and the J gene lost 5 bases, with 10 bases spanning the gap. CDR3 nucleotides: TGTGCCAGCAGCCCAGGGTCGGAGACCCAGTACTTC. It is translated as CASSPGSETQYF.

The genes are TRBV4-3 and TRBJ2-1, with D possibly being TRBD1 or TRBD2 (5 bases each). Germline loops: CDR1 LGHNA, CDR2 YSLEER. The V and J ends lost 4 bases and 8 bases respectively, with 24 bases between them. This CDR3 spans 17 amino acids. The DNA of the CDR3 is TGCGCCAGCAGCCTGGGGACGCGAGGGGTGGGTTTTCATGAGCAGTTCTTC. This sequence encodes CASSLGTRGVGFHEQFF.

The chain's CDR3 is CASSFTGGEQYV. The CDR3 DNA is TGTGCCAGCAGCTTTACAGGGGGCGAGCAGTACGTC. The chain recombines TRBV13 with TRBJ2-7, with 8 bases aligning to TRBD1. Germline V gives CDR1 PRHDT, CDR2 FYEKMQ (reference sequence). CDR3 size: 12 residues. V dropped 3 bases and J dropped 6; count of bases not matched to a gene: 1.

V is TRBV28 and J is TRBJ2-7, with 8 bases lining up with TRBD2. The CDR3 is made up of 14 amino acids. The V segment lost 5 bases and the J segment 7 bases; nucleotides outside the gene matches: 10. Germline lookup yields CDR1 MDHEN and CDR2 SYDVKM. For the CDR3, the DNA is TGTGCCAGCAGTACAATTCACCGGGGGGGAGAGCAGTACTTC. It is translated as CASSTIHRGGEQYF.

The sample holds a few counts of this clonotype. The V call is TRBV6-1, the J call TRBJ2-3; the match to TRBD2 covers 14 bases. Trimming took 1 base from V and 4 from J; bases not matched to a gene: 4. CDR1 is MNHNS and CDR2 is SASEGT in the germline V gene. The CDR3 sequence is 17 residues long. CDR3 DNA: TGTGCCAGCAGTGAAGGACGGACTAGCGGGAGGTCAGATACGCAGTATTTT. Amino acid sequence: CASSEGRTSGRSDTQYF.

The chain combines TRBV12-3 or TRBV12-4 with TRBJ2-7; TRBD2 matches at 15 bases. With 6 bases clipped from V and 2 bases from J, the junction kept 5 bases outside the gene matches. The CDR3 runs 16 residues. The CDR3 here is CASSFWTSGRAYEQYF. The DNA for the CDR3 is TGTGCCAGCAGCTTTTGGACTAGCGGGAGGGCCTACGAGCAGTACTTC.

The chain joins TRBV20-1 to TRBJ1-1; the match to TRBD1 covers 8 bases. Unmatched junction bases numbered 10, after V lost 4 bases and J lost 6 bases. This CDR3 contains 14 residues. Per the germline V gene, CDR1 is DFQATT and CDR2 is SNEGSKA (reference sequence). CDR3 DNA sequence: TGCAGTGCTACTTACCAGGGGGCGGGGGCTGAAGCTTTCTTT. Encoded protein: CSATYQGAGAEAFF.

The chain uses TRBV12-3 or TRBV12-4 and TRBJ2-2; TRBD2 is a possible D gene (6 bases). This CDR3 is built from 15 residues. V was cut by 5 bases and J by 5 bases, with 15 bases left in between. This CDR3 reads CASSPGLFKTGELFF. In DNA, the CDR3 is TGTGCCAGCAGTCCGGGACTTTTTAAAACCGGGGAGCTGTTTTTT.

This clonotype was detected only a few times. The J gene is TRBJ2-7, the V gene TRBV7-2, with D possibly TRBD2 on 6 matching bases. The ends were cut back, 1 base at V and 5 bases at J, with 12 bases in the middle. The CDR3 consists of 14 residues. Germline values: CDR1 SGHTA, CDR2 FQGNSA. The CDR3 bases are TGTGCCAGCAGCTTAGGACTAGGGGCCCACGAGCAGTACTTC. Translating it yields CASSLGLGAHEQYF.

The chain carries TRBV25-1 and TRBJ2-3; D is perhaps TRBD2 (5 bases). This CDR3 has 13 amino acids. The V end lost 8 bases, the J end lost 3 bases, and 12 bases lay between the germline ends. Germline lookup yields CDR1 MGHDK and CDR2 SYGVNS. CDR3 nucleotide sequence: TGTGCCAGCTCCCCCCGGACTACAGATACGCAGTATTTT. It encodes CASSPRTTDTQYF.

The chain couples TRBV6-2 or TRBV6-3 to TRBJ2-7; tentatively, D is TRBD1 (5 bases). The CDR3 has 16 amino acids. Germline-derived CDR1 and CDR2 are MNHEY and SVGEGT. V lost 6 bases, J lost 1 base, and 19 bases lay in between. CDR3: CASSPSIRGNSYEQYV. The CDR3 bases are TGTGCCAGCAGCCCCAGTATAAGGGGAAATTCCTACGAGCAGTACGTC.

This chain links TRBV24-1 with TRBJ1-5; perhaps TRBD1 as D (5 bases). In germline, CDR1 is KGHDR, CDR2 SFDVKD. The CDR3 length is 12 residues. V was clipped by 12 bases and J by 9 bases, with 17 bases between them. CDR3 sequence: CASRRGMTPQHF. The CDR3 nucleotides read TGTGCCTCCCGAAGGGGAATGACGCCCCAGCATTTT.

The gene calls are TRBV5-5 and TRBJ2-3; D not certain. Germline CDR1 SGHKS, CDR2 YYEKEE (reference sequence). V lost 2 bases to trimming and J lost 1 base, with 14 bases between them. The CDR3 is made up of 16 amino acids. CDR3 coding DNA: TGTGCCAGCAGCTTTGTCCGGTCGGTAGGCACAGATACGCAGTATTTT. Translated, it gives CASSFVRSVGTDTQYF.

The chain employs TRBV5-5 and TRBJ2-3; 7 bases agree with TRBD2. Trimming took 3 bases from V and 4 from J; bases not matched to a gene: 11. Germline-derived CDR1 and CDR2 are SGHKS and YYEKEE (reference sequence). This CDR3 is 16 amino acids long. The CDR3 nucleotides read TGTGCCAGCAGCTCGGGTGTTACTAGCGTTGCAGATACGCAGTATTTT. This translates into CASSSGVTSVADTQYF.

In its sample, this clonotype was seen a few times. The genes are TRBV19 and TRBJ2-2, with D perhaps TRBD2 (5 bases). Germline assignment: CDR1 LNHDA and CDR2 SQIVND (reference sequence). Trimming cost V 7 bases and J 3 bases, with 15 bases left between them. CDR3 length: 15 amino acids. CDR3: CASTAIRGYTGELFF. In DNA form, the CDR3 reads TGTGCCAGTACCGCTATACGAGGGTACACCGGGGAGCTGTTTTTT.

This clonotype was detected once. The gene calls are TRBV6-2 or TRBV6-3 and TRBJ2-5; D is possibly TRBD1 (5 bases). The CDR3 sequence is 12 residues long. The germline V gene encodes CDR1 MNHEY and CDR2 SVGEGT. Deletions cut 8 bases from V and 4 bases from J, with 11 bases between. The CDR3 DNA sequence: TGTGCCAGCTCCCCAGGGCCAGAGACCCAGTACTTC. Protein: CASSPGPETQYF.

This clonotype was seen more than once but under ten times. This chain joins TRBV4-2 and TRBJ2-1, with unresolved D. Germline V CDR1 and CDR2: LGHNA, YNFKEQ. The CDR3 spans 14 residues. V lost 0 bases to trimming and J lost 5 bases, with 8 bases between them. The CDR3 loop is CASSQEGRHNEQFF. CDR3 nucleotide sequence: TGTGCCAGCAGCCAAGAAGGGCGGCACAATGAGCAGTTCTTC.

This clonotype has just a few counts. CDR3 nucleotide sequence: TGTGCCAGCAGTGGGAAGACGGGGAGGGCAGATACGCAGTATTTT. Protein sequence: CASSGKTGRADTQYF. The chain couples TRBV6-1 to TRBJ2-3; 7 bases fit TRBD2. Germline V gives CDR1 MNHNS, CDR2 SASEGT. The CDR3 sequence is 15 residues long. V gave up 4 bases and J gave up 4 bases; unmatched junction bases: 8.

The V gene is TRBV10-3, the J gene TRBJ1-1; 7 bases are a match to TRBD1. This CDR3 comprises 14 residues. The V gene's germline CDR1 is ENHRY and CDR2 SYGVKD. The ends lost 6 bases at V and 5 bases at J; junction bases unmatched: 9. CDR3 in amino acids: CAISDPTGVTEAFF. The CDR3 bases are TGTGCCATCAGCGATCCTACAGGGGTAACTGAAGCTTTCTTT.

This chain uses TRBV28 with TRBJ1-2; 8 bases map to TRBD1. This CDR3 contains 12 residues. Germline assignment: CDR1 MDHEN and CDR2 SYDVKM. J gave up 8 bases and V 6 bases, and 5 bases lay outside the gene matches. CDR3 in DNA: TGTGCCAGCAGCGCAGGGGGCCGGGGCTACACCTTC. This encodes CASSAGGRGYTF.

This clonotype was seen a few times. CDR3 region: CASSSRRGDGYTF. DNA for the CDR3: TGTGCCAGTAGTAGCCGGAGGGGTGATGGCTACACCTTC. The chain carries TRBV19 and TRBJ1-2, with D possibly being TRBD1 (5 bases). Looked up from germline, CDR1 is LNHDA and CDR2 is SQIVND (reference sequence). V shed 4 bases and J shed 6 bases, with 12 bases lying between them. There are 13 residues in the CDR3.

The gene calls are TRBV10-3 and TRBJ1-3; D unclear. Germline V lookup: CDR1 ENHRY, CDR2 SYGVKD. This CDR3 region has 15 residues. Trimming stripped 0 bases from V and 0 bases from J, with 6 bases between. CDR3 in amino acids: CAISESGDSGNTIYF. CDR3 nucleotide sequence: TGTGCCATCAGTGAGTCCGGGGACTCTGGAAACACCATATATTTT.